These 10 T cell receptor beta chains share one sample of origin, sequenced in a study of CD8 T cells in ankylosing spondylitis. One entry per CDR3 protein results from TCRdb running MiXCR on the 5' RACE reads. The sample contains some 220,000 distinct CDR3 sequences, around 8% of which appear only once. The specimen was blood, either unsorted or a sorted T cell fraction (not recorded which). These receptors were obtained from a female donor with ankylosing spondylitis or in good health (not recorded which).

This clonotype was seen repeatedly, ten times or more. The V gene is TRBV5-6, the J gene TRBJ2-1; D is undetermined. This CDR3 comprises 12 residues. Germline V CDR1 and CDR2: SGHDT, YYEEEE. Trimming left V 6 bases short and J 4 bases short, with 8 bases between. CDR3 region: CASTVKYNEQFF. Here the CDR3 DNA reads TGTGCCAGCACGGTGAAATACAATGAGCAGTTCTTC.

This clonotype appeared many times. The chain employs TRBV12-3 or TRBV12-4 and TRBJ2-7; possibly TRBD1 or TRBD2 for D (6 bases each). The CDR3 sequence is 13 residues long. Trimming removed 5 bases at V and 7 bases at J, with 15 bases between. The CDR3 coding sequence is TGTGCCAGCAGTCCTGGGGGGCGCCGGGAGCAGTACTTC. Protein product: CASSPGGRREQYF.

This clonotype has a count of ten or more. The CDR3 DNA reads TGTGCCAGCAGTTACTCGCAGGGGACTAGTCTTTATTTT. Protein sequence: CASSYSQGTSLYF. V and J are TRBV6-5 and TRBJ2-3, with 8 bases matching TRBD2. The CDR3 extends over 13 amino acids. Looked up from germline, CDR1 is MNHEY and CDR2 is SVGAGI. V trimming: 0 bases; J trimming: 15 bases; junction bases outside the gene matches: 8.

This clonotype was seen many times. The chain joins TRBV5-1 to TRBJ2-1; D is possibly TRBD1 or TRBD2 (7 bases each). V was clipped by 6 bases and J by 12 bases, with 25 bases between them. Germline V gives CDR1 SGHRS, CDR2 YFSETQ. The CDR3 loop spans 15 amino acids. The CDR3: CASTPETGRDLGQFF. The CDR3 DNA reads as TGCGCCAGCACCCCCGAGACAGGGAGGGACCTTGGGCAGTTCTTC.

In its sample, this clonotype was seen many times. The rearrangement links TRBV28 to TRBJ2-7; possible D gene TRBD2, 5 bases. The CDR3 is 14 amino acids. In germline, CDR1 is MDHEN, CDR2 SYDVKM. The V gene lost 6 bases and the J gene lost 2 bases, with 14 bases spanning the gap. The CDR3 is CASRGGPGTYEQYF. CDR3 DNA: TGTGCCAGCAGGGGTGGACCGGGGACCTACGAGCAGTACTTC.

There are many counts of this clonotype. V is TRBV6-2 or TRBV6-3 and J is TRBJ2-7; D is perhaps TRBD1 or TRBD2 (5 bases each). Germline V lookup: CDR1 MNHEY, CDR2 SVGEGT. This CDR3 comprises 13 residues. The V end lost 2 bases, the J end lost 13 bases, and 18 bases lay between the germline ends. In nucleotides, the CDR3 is TGTGCCAGCAGTTACGGGGGAATGGGGACCGTCTACTTC. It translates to CASSYGGMGTVYF.

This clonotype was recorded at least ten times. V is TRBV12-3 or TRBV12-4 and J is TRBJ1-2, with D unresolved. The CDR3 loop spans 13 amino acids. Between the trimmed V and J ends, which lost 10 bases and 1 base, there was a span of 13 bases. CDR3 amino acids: CATRAANNYGYTF. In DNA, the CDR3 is TGTGCCACCCGGGCGGCAAATAACTATGGCTACACCTTC.

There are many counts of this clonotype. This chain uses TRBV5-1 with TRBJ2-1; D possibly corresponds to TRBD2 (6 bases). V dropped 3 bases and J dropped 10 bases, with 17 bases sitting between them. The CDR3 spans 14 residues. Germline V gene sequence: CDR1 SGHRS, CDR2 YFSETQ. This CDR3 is CASSSPLAVKEQFF. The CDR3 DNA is TGCGCCAGCAGCTCTCCGTTAGCGGTAAAAGAGCAGTTCTTC.

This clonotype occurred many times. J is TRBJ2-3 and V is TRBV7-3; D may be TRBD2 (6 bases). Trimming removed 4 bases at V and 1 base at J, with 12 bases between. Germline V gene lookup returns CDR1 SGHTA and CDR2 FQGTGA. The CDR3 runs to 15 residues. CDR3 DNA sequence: TGTGCCAGCAGCTCAGACGGGAGCGGCACAGATACGCAGTATTTT. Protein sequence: CASSSDGSGTDTQYF.

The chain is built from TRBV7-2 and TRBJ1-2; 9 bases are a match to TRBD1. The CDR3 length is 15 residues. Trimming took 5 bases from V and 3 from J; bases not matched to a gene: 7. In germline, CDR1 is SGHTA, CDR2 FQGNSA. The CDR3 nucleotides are TGTGCCAGCAGCCACCGGGACAGGGTCGACTATGGCTACACCTTC. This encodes CASSHRDRVDYGYTF.